These 17 T cell receptor beta chains came from one sample sequenced in a study of stem cell transplantation in POMP-related autoinflammatory disease. The repertoire was sequenced with immunoSEQ multiplex PCR; TCRdb's copy has only in-frame clones and lacks some. The sample consists of some 29,000 clones, around nine tenths of them appearing once. Sequencing used CD4+ T cells from PBMCs, obtained before stem cell transplantation. The source of these receptors is a human donor with POMP-related autoinflammation and immune dysregulation (PRAID).

The rearrangement joins TRBV7-2 to TRBJ2-5, with unresolved D. Germline V gene sequence: CDR1 SGHTA, CDR2 FQGNSA. The CDR3 is 12 residues long. Trimming removed 3 bases from V and 1 base from J, with 3 bases in between. CDR3 region: CASSFGQETQYF. The CDR3, as DNA: TGTGCCAGCAGCTTCGGCCAAGAGACCCAGTACTTC.

The chain combines TRBV5-1 with TRBJ2-3; TRBD2 is a possible D gene (7 bases). Germline loops: CDR1 SGHRS, CDR2 YFSETQ. The germline V and J ends were trimmed by 4 bases and 5 bases, with 11 bases remaining between them. The CDR3 is 13 amino acids. The CDR3 spells CASSGGAKDTQYF. The DNA of the CDR3 is TGCGCCAGCAGCGGGGGGGCCAAAGATACGCAGTATTTT.

The chain couples TRBV5-5 to TRBJ2-3, with D possibly TRBD1 on 6 matching bases. Germline lookup yields CDR1 SGHKS and CDR2 YYEKEE (reference sequence). The CDR3 is 17 amino acids. Trimming shortened V by 0 bases and J by 2 bases, and 16 bases separated the two germline ends. CDR3 coding DNA: TGTGCCAGCAGCTTGGCAGAACAGGGACACGTCACAGATACGCAGTATTTT. Translating it yields CASSLAEQGHVTDTQYF.

The chain carries TRBV9 and TRBJ2-1; D may be TRBD1 or TRBD2 (5 bases each). The V end was cut by 1 base, the J end by 5 bases, with 13 bases between. Germline CDR1 reads SGDLS; CDR2 reads YYNGEE. The CDR3 sequence is 15 residues long. The CDR3: CASSVYGVGDNEQFF. Here the CDR3 DNA reads TGTGCCAGCAGCGTATATGGGGTGGGGGACAATGAGCAGTTCTTC. The full variable domain, completed using reference TRBV9 and TRBJ2-1, is DSGVTQTPKHLITATGQRVTLRCSPRSGDLSVYWYQQSLDQGLQFLIQYYNGEERAKGNILERFSAQQFPDLHSELNLSSLELGDSALYFCASSVYGVGDNEQFFGPGTRLTVL.

The chain is built from TRBV4-1 and TRBJ2-3, with D perhaps matching TRBD2 (6 bases). Trimming took off 1 base at V and 2 bases at J, with 10 bases between the two ends. The germline CDR1 and CDR2 sequences are MGHRA and YSYEKL. CDR3 length: 15 residues. The CDR3: CASSQARRDTDTQYF. In nucleotides, the CDR3 is TGCGCCAGCAGCCAAGCAAGGCGGGACACAGATACGCAGTATTTT.

This chain uses TRBV9 with TRBJ1-1; TRBD1 might be the D (5 bases). The CDR3 has 15 residues. CDR1 is SGDLS, CDR2 YYNGEE, per germline. The ends were cut back, 2 bases at V and 4 bases at J, with 15 bases in the middle. The CDR3 loop reads CASSVGEGRGTEAFF. The CDR3 coding sequence is TGTGCCAGCAGCGTGGGGGAGGGGAGGGGCACTGAAGCTTTCTTT.

The chain joins TRBV6-6 to TRBJ1-5; D is perhaps TRBD1 (5 bases). Per germline, CDR1 MNHNY and CDR2 SVGAGI (reference sequence). Trimming removed 1 base at V and 1 base at J, with 11 bases between. This CDR3 contains 16 residues. The CDR3 DNA reads as TGTGCCAGCAGTTACTTGAGGACAACCAGCAATCAGCCCCAGCATTTT. Residues: CASSYLRTTSNQPQHF.

The rearrangement links TRBV11-2 to TRBJ2-3, with D uncertain. This CDR3 region has 14 residues. The V end was cut by 2 bases, the J end by 0 bases, with 6 bases between. Germline-derived CDR1 and CDR2 are SGHAT and FQNNGV. This CDR3 is CASSLRGSTDTQYF. In DNA, the CDR3 is TGTGCCAGCAGCTTACGAGGTAGCACAGATACGCAGTATTTT.

This chain uses TRBV7-8 with TRBJ2-7; a possible D gene is TRBD1 (5 bases). V shed 4 bases and J shed 7 bases, with 14 bases lying between them. CDR3 size: 13 residues. CDR1 SGHVS and CDR2 FQNEAQ come from the germline V gene. The CDR3 spells CASSSLGAEEQYF. The DNA of the CDR3 is TGTGCCAGCAGCTCCCTAGGGGCTGAGGAGCAGTACTTC.

This sequence joins TRBV30 and TRBJ1-1; D is undetermined. CDR3 size: 13 residues. Germline values: CDR1 GTSNPN, CDR2 SVGIG (reference sequence). The V gene lost 8 bases and the J gene lost 0 bases, with 13 bases spanning the gap. The CDR3 sequence is CAARWKLNTEAFF. In DNA, the CDR3 is TGTGCCGCCCGATGGAAGCTGAACACTGAAGCTTTCTTT.

The V call is TRBV18, the J call TRBJ1-6; D is unresolved. This CDR3 is 14 amino acids long. The V and J ends lost 3 bases and 1 base respectively, with 4 bases between them. Germline CDR1 and CDR2: KGHSH and LQKENI. The chain's CDR3 is CASSPGSYNSPLHF. CDR3 in DNA: TGTGCCAGCTCACCGGGTTCCTATAATTCACCCCTCCACTTT.

V is TRBV10-3 and J is TRBJ2-1; TRBD2 matches 9 bases. V lost 4 bases, J lost 7 bases, and 8 bases stayed unmatched. CDR1 is ENHRY and CDR2 is SYGVKD in the germline V gene. There are 15 residues in the CDR3. Here the CDR3 DNA reads TGTGCCATCAGTGTGGGAGAGCGGGGGGTAAATGAGCAGTTCTTC. Translating gives CAISVGERGVNEQFF.

A single count supports this clone. The chain combines TRBV4-2 with TRBJ2-3; TRBD2 matches 10 bases. V shed 0 bases, J shed 2 bases, and the junction held 11 bases outside the gene matches. The CDR3 has 19 residues. Germline CDR1 LGHNA, CDR2 YNFKEQ. CDR3 amino acids: CASSQEVLAGRVNTDTQYF. In DNA form, the CDR3 reads TGTGCCAGCAGCCAAGAGGTACTAGCGGGACGGGTGAACACAGATACGCAGTATTTT.

This rearrangement joins TRBV5-1 to TRBJ1-2; TRBD1 is a possible D gene (6 bases). Germline loops: CDR1 SGHRS, CDR2 YFSETQ. This CDR3 has 13 amino acids. Trimming shortened V by 4 bases and J by 8 bases, and 15 bases separated the two germline ends. The CDR3 region is CASSHEQGGGYTF. CDR3 nucleotides: TGCGCCAGCAGCCACGAACAGGGAGGAGGCTACACCTTC.

The rearrangement joins TRBV18 to TRBJ2-5; D gene uncertain. In germline, CDR1 is KGHSH, CDR2 LQKENI. Trimming stripped 3 bases from V and 2 bases from J, with 10 bases between. The CDR3 consists of 14 residues. The CDR3 here is CASSPFLGQETQYF. Here the CDR3 DNA reads TGTGCCAGCTCACCTTTCCTGGGGCAAGAGACCCAGTACTTC.

The CDR3 spells CASSLTSGRANEQFF. CDR3 in DNA: TGCGCCAGCAGCTTGACTAGCGGGAGGGCCAATGAGCAGTTCTTC. J is TRBJ2-1 and V is TRBV5-1; 13 bases map to TRBD2. The length of the CDR3 is 15 residues. Germline trimming cut 1 base from V and 6 bases from J; bases unmatched to any gene: 1. The germline gives CDR1 SGHRS, CDR2 YFSETQ.

This clone has more than one count but fewer than ten. The genes are TRBV5-1 and TRBJ1-1; D is possibly TRBD1 (5 bases). Trimming took 4 bases from V and 0 from J, leaving 7 bases between them. The CDR3 covers 13 residues. Germline loops: CDR1 SGHRS, CDR2 YFSETQ. This CDR3 is CASSQGVNTEAFF. The CDR3 nucleotides are TGCGCCAGCAGCCAGGGAGTGAACACTGAAGCTTTCTTT.